One sample yielded the 5 T cell receptor beta chains listed below, sequenced in a study of T-cell reconstitution after alpha-beta-depleted transplantation in children. Unique molecular identifiers tagged the TCRbeta library. From the PCR reads, TCRdb called clonotypes with MiXCR, one entry per CDR3 protein. This repertoire shows a few hundred thousand distinct CDR3 sequences, roughly 13% found once; its top ten account for over 2%. Here the sequenced sample was PBMCs, mostly from graft donor cells, taken 360 days after TCRalphabeta/CD19-depleted stem cell transplant. These receptors came from a male patient aged 10 to 17 who had a stem cell transplant for acute myeloid leukemia, so the T cells may come from the graft donor.

J is TRBJ2-5 and V is TRBV20-1; 10 bases match TRBD2. The CDR3 is 13 residues long. V lost 6 bases to trimming and J lost 5 bases; unmatched junction nucleotides: 6. Germline V gene data show CDR1 as DFQATT and CDR2 as SNEGSKA (reference sequence). Here the CDR3 reads CSASLAGEETQYF. Here the CDR3 DNA reads TGCAGTGCGTCGCTAGCGGGAGAGGAGACCCAGTACTTC.

A few counts support this clonotype. The rearrangement links TRBV6-2 or TRBV6-3 to TRBJ2-1, with TRBD2 matching 11 bases. The trim removed 2 bases at V and 4 bases at J, leaving 4 bases unmatched. CDR1 is MNHEY and CDR2 is SVGEGT in the germline V gene. This CDR3 is 16 amino acids long. CDR3 bases: TGTGCCAGCAGTTACCTTAGCGGGAGGGAGTACAATGAGCAGTTCTTC. This translates into CASSYLSGREYNEQFF.

This sequence joins TRBV20-1 and TRBJ2-7; D gene uncertain. CDR3 size: 15 residues. Germline CDR1 reads DFQATT; CDR2 reads SNEGSKA (reference sequence). V dropped 0 bases and J dropped 0 bases, with 12 bases sitting between them. In nucleotides, the CDR3 is TGCAGTGCTAGAGATGGTCGACCAAGCTCCTACGAGCAGTACTTC. Translating gives CSARDGRPSSYEQYF.

This chain joins TRBV7-9 and TRBJ2-1; no clear D gene. This CDR3 comprises 14 residues. The germline V and J ends were trimmed by 1 base and 6 bases, with 10 bases remaining between them. Germline values: CDR1 SEHNR, CDR2 FQNEAQ (reference sequence). The CDR3 spells CASSLGNEVNEQFF. The CDR3 DNA is TGTGCCAGCAGCTTAGGCAACGAGGTCAATGAGCAGTTCTTC.

The chain is built from TRBV20-1 and TRBJ2-4, with no clear D. Germline V gene data show CDR1 as DFQATT and CDR2 as SNEGSKA (reference sequence). Trimming took 5 bases from V and 0 from J, leaving 8 bases between them. The CDR3 has 13 amino acids. CDR3 nucleotides: TGCAGTGCTCCAAAGGGAGCCAAAAACATTCAGTACTTC. Protein sequence: CSAPKGAKNIQYF.